Shown below are 10 T cell receptor beta chains from a single sample sequenced in a study of breast tumors, draining lymph nodes, adjacent tissues. One entry per CDR3 protein, called by TCRdb with MiXCR from the multiplex PCR reads. The sample holds approximately 120,000 distinct CDR3 sequences, over 20% seen once. The lymph nodes were axillary draining lymph nodes from breast cancer patients. Sequenced material: axillary lymph node tissue. Source of these receptors: a female donor with breast cancer. Some clones in this sample may be carry-over from other donors' samples.

This clonotype was counted at least ten times. J is TRBJ1-6 and V is TRBV5-5; no reliable D call. CDR1 and CDR2 (germline): SGHKS, YYEKEE (reference sequence). The CDR3 extends over 14 amino acids. V was cut by 0 bases and J by 8 bases, with 9 bases left in between. The CDR3 DNA follows: TGTGCCAGCAGCTTGGAGACTTCCGATTCACCCCTCCACTTT. It specifies CASSLETSDSPLHF.

This clonotype was picked up many times. The V gene is TRBV5-8, the J gene TRBJ2-3, with D uncertain. Trimming pared 4 bases from V and 4 bases from J, leaving 13 bases between. Per the germline V gene, CDR1 is SGHTS and CDR2 is YDEGEE. This CDR3 is 14 amino acids long. The CDR3 coding sequence is TGTGCCAGCAGCCCGGTACCTCTTGCAGATACGCAGTATTTT. It specifies CASSPVPLADTQYF.

This clonotype was observed at least ten times. The chain carries TRBV5-1 and TRBJ2-7, with TRBD2 as a possible D gene (5 bases). V shed 1 base and J shed 0 bases, with 11 bases lying between them. The germline V gene has CDR1 SGHRS and CDR2 YFSETQ. The CDR3 runs to 15 residues. DNA of the CDR3: TGCGCCAGCAGCTTGAGTCCGGGGAGCTCCTACGAGCAGTACTTC. Protein sequence: CASSLSPGSSYEQYF.

This clonotype was picked up a small number of times. This chain connects TRBV19 to TRBJ1-5, with D uncertain. This CDR3 has 15 residues. Germline CDR1 LNHDA, CDR2 SQIVND (reference sequence). Deletions cut 1 base from V and 4 bases from J, with 11 bases between. In DNA, the CDR3 is TGTGCCAGTAGTATAGGCCAAACCCGAAATCAGCCCCAGCATTTT. Translated, it gives CASSIGQTRNQPQHF. Drawing the rest from reference TRBV19 and TRBJ1-5, the complete variable domain is DGGITQSPKYLFRKEGQNVTLSCEQNLNHDAMYWYRQDPGQGLRLIYYSQIVNDFQKGDIAEGYSVSREKKESFPLTVTSAQKNPTAFYLCASSIGQTRNQPQHFGDGTRLSIL.

This clonotype was detected ten times or more. This chain joins TRBV4-1 and TRBJ2-7; weak D call: TRBD2 (5 bases). From germline, CDR1 is MGHRA and CDR2 YSYEKL. The CDR3 runs 16 residues. Deletions cut 1 base from V and 5 bases from J, with 18 bases between. The CDR3 DNA follows: TGCGCCAGCAGCCAAGGCGGCGGGCGGACCGCTGACGAGCAGTACTTC. This codes for CASSQGGGRTADEQYF.

Many counts were recorded for this clonotype. The rearrangement uses TRBV29-1 and TRBJ2-1; D possibly uses TRBD1 or TRBD2 (6 bases each). Trimming pared 2 bases from V and 4 bases from J, leaving 9 bases between. CDR3 size: 13 residues. Germline V gene lookup returns CDR1 SQVTM and CDR2 ANQGSEA. This CDR3 is CSVERGDYNEQFF. In DNA form, the CDR3 reads TGCAGCGTTGAAAGGGGGGATTACAATGAGCAGTTCTTC.

Many counts were recorded for this clonotype. The rearrangement joins TRBV2 to TRBJ2-5; D is unclear. Trimming pared 3 bases from V and 1 base from J, leaving 3 bases between. The germline V gene encodes CDR1 SNHLY and CDR2 FYNNEI. The CDR3 spans 12 residues. The CDR3 region is CASSDPQETQYF. DNA of the CDR3: TGTGCCAGCAGTGACCCCCAAGAGACCCAGTACTTC.

J is TRBJ2-4 and V is TRBV28; 7 bases agree with TRBD2. There are 12 residues in the CDR3. Germline V CDR1 and CDR2: MDHEN, SYDVKM. V dropped 10 bases and J dropped 8; count of bases not matched to a gene: 8. The CDR3 DNA reads as TGTGCCATCGCGGGAGTCGGGGACATTCAGTACTTC. It translates to CAIAGVGDIQYF.

This clonotype was seen repeatedly, ten times or more. V gene TRBV9 combines with J gene TRBJ1-2; no reliable D call. Per germline, CDR1 SGDLS and CDR2 YYNGEE. V lost 1 base and J lost 3, with 10 bases in between. The CDR3 consists of 14 residues. The DNA for the CDR3 is TGTGCCAGCAGCGTAAGGAGGGAGGACTATGGCTACACCTTC. Translation: CASSVRREDYGYTF.

This clonotype was counted a few times. The V call is TRBV7-2, the J call TRBJ2-4, with 13 bases that match TRBD2. Trimming at V came to 1 base and at J to 0 bases, leaving 9 bases not matched to a gene. The CDR3 contains 20 residues. Germline CDR1 SGHTA, CDR2 FQGNSA. Here the CDR3 DNA reads TGTGCCAGCAGCTTAGGGAGACTAGCGGGAGGAACCTTAGCCAAAAACATTCAGTACTTC. Its protein product is CASSLGRLAGGTLAKNIQYF. The whole variable domain, remainder taken from reference TRBV7-2 and TRBJ2-4, is GAGVSQSPSNKVTEKGKDVELRCDPISGHTALYWYRQSLGQGLEFLIYFQGNSAPDKSGLPSDRFSAERTGGSVSTLTIQRTQQEDSAVYLCASSLGRLAGGTLAKNIQYFGAGTRLSVL.